This T cell receptor (beta chain) was profiled in a study of PD-1 blockade in classical Hodgkin lymphoma. Study results and limitations: By cycle point C4D1, TCR diversity had risen significantly in CD4+ cells (but not CD8+ cells).

Germline V gives CDR1 SEHNR, CDR2 FQNEAQ (reference sequence). V lost 3 bases to trimming and J lost 4 bases, with 19 bases between them. The CDR3 runs to 17 residues. Specified time point: cycle 4 day 1 (C4D1), after around six weeks of nivolumab. Every patient relapsed after autologous stem cell transplantation, and brentuximab vedotin exposure varied. Using immunoSEQ multiplex PCR, the repertoire was profiled, and TCRdb retains in-frame clones only, with some absent. The table lists 7,000 to 7,500 clones, 65% to 80% of them singletons, with 42% in the top ten. This clone has just a few counts. Antigen: not known.

This chain links TRBV7-9 with TRBJ2-4, with D possibly being TRBD2 (5 bases). Sequencing was performed on peripheral blood mononuclear cells (PBMCs), taken before the fourth cycle of nivolumab. The receptor comes from a human donor with classical Hodgkin lymphoma. CDR3: CASSFMSGHASKNIQYF. CDR3 nucleotides: TGTGCCAGCAGCTTCATGAGCGGCCATGCATCAAAAAACATTCAGTACTTC. The entire variable domain, with the rest obtained from reference TRBV7-9 and TRBJ2-4, is as follows: DTGVSQNPRHKITKRGQNVTFRCDPISEHNRLYWYRQTLGQGPEFLTYFQNEAQLEKSRLLSDRFSAERPKGSFSTLEIQRTEQGDSAMYLCASSFMSGHASKNIQYFGAGTRLSVL.